The clone carrying this T cell receptor beta chain has ten or more counts. This entry belongs to a study of T-cell memory formation after mild COVID-19. TCRdb used MiXCR to reprocess the 5' RACE reads, holding one entry per CDR3 protein. The sample includes about 280,000 distinct CDR3 sequences, 7% to 10% seen only once; the top ten take 22%. Sample: PBMCs or a T cell subset sorted from them (not recorded which). The sequence was collected from a man between 18 and 35 years old who had mild COVID-19 (a few samples of this study predate the infection). Cell type and time point are not known.

The CDR3 bases are TGTGCCAGCAGCCTGACAAGTAGCTCCTACAATGAGCAGTTCTTC. Residues: CASSLTSSSYNEQFF. This sequence joins TRBV5-4 and TRBJ2-1; the D is unclear. V was trimmed by 4 bases and J by 0 bases, leaving 11 bases between them. This CDR3 spans 15 amino acids. Germline CDR1 reads SGHNT; CDR2 reads YYREEE (reference sequence).